Shown below are 14 T cell receptor beta chains from a single sample sequenced in a study of spatial heterogeneity in lung cancer. MiXCR, applied by TCRdb to the 5' RACE reads, yields one record per CDR3 protein. The table records approximately 10,000 distinct CDR3 sequences, under 25% of them present only once. Documented time point: blood at routine non-recurrence follow-up after resection. Sequenced here: PBMCs, sampled at follow-up. Receptors were obtained from a male donor with early-stage non-small cell lung cancer.

This clonotype came up once. The V and J genes are TRBV19 and TRBJ1-1; possible D gene TRBD1, 6 bases. The V gene's germline CDR1 is LNHDA and CDR2 SQIVND (reference sequence). This CDR3 has 15 residues. V shed 4 bases and J shed 0 bases, with 12 bases lying between them. The CDR3 protein is CASSRTRGVNTEAFF. The CDR3 bases are TGTGCCAGTAGTAGGACCAGGGGCGTGAACACTGAAGCTTTCTTT. Drawing the rest from reference TRBV19 and TRBJ1-1, the complete variable domain is DGGITQSPKYLFRKEGQNVTLSCEQNLNHDAMYWYRQDPGQGLRLIYYSQIVNDFQKGDIAEGYSVSREKKESFPLTVTSAQKNPTAFYLCASSRTRGVNTEAFFGQGTRLTVV.

This clonotype was counted at least ten times. The chain links TRBV5-1 to TRBJ1-3; D unclear. The V end lost 0 bases, the J end lost 2 bases, and 9 bases lay between the germline ends. Germline CDR1 SGHRS, CDR2 YFSETQ. The CDR3 runs to 15 residues. The CDR3 coding sequence is TGCGCCAGCAGCTTGGGATCCGGAACTGGAAACACCATATATTTT. Residues: CASSLGSGTGNTIYF.

By share, this clonotype counts as medium-sized. The V gene is TRBV5-1, the J gene TRBJ1-2; D is uncertain. The CDR3 spans 13 residues. Germline V gene lookup returns CDR1 SGHRS and CDR2 YFSETQ. Between the trimmed V and J ends, which lost 2 bases and 2 bases, there was a span of 7 bases. The CDR3 nucleotides are TGCGCCAGCAGCTTTAACAGCAACTATGGCTACACCTTC. This sequence encodes CASSFNSNYGYTF.

The V call is TRBV7-2, the J call TRBJ2-1, with TRBD2 as a possible D gene (5 bases). CDR1 is SGHTA and CDR2 is FQGNSA in the germline V gene. Trimming took off 1 base at V and 8 bases at J, with 9 bases between the two ends. The CDR3 has 13 amino acids. CDR3 coding DNA: TGTGCCAGCAGCTTAGAAGCGGAGTATGAGCAGTTCTTC. It encodes CASSLEAEYEQFF.

V is TRBV28 and J is TRBJ2-2; D not resolved. The V and J ends lost 10 bases and 2 bases respectively, with 11 bases between them. In germline, CDR1 is MDHEN, CDR2 SYDVKM. The CDR3 totals 13 residues. The CDR3 protein is CATPSINTGELFF. Written as DNA, the CDR3 is TGTGCCACCCCGAGCATTAACACCGGGGAGCTGTTTTTT.

This chain uses TRBV12-3 or TRBV12-4 with TRBJ2-7; perhaps TRBD1 as D (6 bases). Trimming took 7 bases from V and 4 from J, leaving 17 bases between them. CDR3 length equals 14 residues. The CDR3 protein is CASNPTGRSYEQYF. The CDR3 bases are TGTGCCAGCAACCCGACAGGAAGGAGTTACGAGCAGTACTTC.

This clonotype rates as medium-sized. The gene calls are TRBV10-3 and TRBJ2-7, with TRBD2 matching 7 bases. The length of the CDR3 is 11 residues. After removal of 11 bases from V and 9 bases from J, the junction contained 10 bases not matched to a gene. Germline V gene sequence: CDR1 ENHRY, CDR2 SYGVKD. Here the CDR3 reads CASRGEVGQYF. The CDR3 bases are TGTGCCTCCCGGGGGGAGGTAGGGCAGTACTTC.

This clonotype occurred many times. The rearrangement links TRBV3-1 to TRBJ2-7; D might be TRBD2 (5 bases). There are 12 residues in the CDR3. V was pared by 4 bases and J by 3 bases, with 7 bases between. Germline V gene data show CDR1 as LGHDT and CDR2 as YNNKEL (reference sequence). The CDR3 DNA sequence: TGTGCCAGCAGCCTCGGGGACTACGAGCAGTACTTC. It codes for CASSLGDYEQYF.

This chain links TRBV27 with TRBJ2-3, with no clear D. The CDR3 is 11 amino acids. Germline V gene sequence: CDR1 MNHEY, CDR2 SMNVEV (reference sequence). V lost 7 bases to trimming and J lost 3 bases, with 5 bases between them. The CDR3, as DNA: TGTGCCAGCACGCCGACAGATACGCAGTATTTT. It encodes CASTPTDTQYF.

The gene calls are TRBV7-2 and TRBJ2-5, with 7 bases identical to TRBD2. The V gene's germline CDR1 is SGHTA and CDR2 FQGNSA. The CDR3 is 14 amino acids. Unmatched junction bases numbered 4, after V lost 1 base and J lost 5 bases. CDR3 sequence (DNA): TGTGCCAGCAGCTTAGTGATGGGAGGGGAGACCCAGTACTTC. Protein: CASSLVMGGETQYF.

This clonotype was recorded a few times. The rearrangement uses TRBV5-1 and TRBJ2-2, with D maybe TRBD1 (6 bases). CDR1 is SGHRS and CDR2 is YFSETQ in the germline V gene. Trimming cost V 4 bases and J 6 bases, with 19 bases left between them. CDR3 length: 16 amino acids. CDR3: CASSQPGRGAAGELFF. In DNA, the CDR3 is TGCGCCAGCAGCCAGCCTGGCAGGGGAGCCGCCGGGGAGCTGTTTTTT. The full variable domain, its missing parts supplied by reference TRBV5-1 and TRBJ2-2, is KAGVTQTPRYLIKTRGQQVTLSCSPISGHRSVSWYQQTPGQGLQFLFEYFSETQRNKGNFPGRFSGRQFSNSRSEMNVSTLELGDSALYLCASSQPGRGAAGELFFGEGSRLTVL.

This sequence joins TRBV29-1 and TRBJ1-5, with unresolved D. V was clipped by 7 bases and J by 5 bases, with 15 bases between them. Germline values: CDR1 SQVTM, CDR2 ANQGSEA. CDR3 length: 13 amino acids. The CDR3 sequence is CSANGGPDQPQHF. The DNA for the CDR3 is TGCAGCGCCAATGGAGGACCCGATCAGCCCCAGCATTTT.

The chain uses TRBV3-1 and TRBJ1-1, with 7 bases identical to TRBD1. CDR3 length: 13 amino acids. The ends lost 4 bases at V and 6 bases at J; junction bases unmatched: 5. Germline V gene data show CDR1 as LGHDT and CDR2 as YNNKEL (reference sequence). The CDR3 DNA is TGTGCCAGCAGCCCCATCGGGACAGCTGAAGCTTTCTTT. Translated, it gives CASSPIGTAEAFF.

V and J are TRBV28 and TRBJ2-3; 9 bases align to TRBD1. The J segment lost 1 base and the V segment lost 6 bases, leaving 8 bases of the junction unmatched. This CDR3 comprises 16 residues. Germline V gene lookup returns CDR1 MDHEN and CDR2 SYDVKM. The CDR3 reads CASSPSRDRGTDTQYF. CDR3 sequence (DNA): TGTGCCAGCAGCCCCTCCCGGGACAGGGGCACAGATACGCAGTATTTT.